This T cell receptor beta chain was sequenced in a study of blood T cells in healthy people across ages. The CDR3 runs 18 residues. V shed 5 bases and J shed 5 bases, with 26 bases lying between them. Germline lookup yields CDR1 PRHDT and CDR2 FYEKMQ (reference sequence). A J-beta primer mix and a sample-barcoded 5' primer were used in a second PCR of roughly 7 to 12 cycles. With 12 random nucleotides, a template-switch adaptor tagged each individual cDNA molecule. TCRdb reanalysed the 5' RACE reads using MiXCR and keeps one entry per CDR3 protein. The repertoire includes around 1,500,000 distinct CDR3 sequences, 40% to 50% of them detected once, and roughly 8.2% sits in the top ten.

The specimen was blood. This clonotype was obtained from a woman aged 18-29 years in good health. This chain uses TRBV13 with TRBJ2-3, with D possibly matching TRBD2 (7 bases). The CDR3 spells CASSQYAGTGGRKDTQYF. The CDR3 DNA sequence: TGTGCCAGCAGCCAATACGCCGGAACGGGGGGCCGGAAAGATACGCAGTATTTT.